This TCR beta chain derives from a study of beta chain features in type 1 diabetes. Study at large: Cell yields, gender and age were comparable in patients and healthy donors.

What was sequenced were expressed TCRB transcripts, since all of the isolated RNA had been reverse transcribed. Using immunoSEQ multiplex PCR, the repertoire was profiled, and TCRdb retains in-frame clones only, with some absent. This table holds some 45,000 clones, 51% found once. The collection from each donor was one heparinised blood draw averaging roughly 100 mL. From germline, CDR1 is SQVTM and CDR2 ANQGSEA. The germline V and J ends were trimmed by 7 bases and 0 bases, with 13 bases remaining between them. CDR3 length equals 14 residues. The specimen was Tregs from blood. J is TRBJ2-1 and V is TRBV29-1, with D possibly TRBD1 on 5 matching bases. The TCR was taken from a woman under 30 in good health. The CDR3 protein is CSAEGVSSYNEQFF. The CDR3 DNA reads TGCAGCGCCGAAGGGGTAAGCTCCTACAATGAGCAGTTCTTC.